The clone carrying this T cell receptor (beta chain) was seen a few times. What it binds is unknown. The PCR was carried out with 60 Vbeta primers and 13 Jbeta primers. Libraries were prepared by immunoSEQ multiplex PCR; TCRdb keeps only in-frame clonotypes and omits some of them. This sample yields about 270,000 clones, of which around 66% are seen a single time; 2% to 2.5% belongs to the top ten. Healthy bone marrow donors made up the cohort. Germline CDR1 GTSNPN, CDR2 SVGIG (reference sequence). The CDR3 is 13 amino acids. Trimming pared 1 base from V and 2 bases from J, leaving 8 bases between. The sample originates from a study of cytomegalovirus exposure and HLA in healthy donors. Study outcomes and limitations: Cytomegalovirus-associated status was assigned to more than 150 TCR beta chains. Looking again later, the authors saw that most CMV-associated TCR beta chains seemed HLA-restricted. Earlier analysis yielded a pattern in which most TCR beta V segments were productive about 87% or about 30% of the time.

This sequence originates from a female donor in good health and CMV-seronegative. The chain couples TRBV30 to TRBJ1-2, with D uncertain. The sequenced material came from PBMCs. The CDR3 reads CAWSERRNYGYTF. The CDR3, as DNA: TGTGCCTGGAGTGAACGCAGAAACTATGGCTACACCTTC.